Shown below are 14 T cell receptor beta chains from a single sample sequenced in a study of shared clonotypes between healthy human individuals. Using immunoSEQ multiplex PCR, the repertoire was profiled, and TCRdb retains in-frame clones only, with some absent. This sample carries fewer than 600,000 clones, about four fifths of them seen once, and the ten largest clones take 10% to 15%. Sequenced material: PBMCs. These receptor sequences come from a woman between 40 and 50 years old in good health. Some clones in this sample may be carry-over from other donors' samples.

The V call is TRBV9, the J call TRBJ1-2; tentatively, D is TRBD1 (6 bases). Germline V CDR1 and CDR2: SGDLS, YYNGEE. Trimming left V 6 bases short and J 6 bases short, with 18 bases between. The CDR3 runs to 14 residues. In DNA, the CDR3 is TGTGCCAGCACCCGCACCCCAGGGGTCGATGGCTACACCTTC. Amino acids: CASTRTPGVDGYTF.

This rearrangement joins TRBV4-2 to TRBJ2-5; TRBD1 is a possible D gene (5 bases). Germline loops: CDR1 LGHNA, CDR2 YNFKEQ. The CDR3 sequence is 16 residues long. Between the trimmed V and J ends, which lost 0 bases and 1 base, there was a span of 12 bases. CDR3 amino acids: CASSQDGAGPQETQYF. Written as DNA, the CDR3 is TGTGCCAGCAGCCAAGATGGGGCAGGGCCCCAAGAGACCCAGTACTTC.

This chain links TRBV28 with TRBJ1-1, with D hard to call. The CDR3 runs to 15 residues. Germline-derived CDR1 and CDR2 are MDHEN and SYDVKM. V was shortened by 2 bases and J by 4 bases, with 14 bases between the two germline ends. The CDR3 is CASSLALQVPTEAFF. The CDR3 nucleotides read TGTGCCAGCAGTTTAGCGTTGCAGGTCCCCACTGAAGCTTTCTTT.

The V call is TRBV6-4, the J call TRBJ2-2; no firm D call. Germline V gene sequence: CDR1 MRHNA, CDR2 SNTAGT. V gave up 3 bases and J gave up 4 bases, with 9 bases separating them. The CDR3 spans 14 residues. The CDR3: CASSEFYITGELFF. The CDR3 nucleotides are TGTGCCAGCAGTGAGTTCTATATCACCGGGGAGCTGTTTTTT.

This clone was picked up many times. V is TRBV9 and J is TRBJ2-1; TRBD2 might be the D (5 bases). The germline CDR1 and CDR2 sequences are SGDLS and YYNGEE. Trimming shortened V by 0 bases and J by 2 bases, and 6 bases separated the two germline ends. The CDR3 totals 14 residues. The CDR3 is CASSVGGAYNEQFF. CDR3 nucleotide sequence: TGTGCCAGCAGCGTAGGGGGAGCCTACAATGAGCAGTTCTTC.

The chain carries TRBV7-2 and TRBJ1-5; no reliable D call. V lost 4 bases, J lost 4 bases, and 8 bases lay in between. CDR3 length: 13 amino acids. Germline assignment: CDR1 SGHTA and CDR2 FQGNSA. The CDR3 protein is CASSSQLNQPQHF. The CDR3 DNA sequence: TGTGCCAGCAGCTCTCAGTTAAATCAGCCCCAGCATTTT.

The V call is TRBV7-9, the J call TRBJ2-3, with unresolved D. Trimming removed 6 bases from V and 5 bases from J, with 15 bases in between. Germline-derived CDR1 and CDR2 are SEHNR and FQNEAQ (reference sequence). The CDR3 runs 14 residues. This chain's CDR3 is CASSSPFPGDTQYF. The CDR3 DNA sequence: TGTGCCAGCAGTTCCCCCTTCCCAGGAGATACGCAGTATTTT.

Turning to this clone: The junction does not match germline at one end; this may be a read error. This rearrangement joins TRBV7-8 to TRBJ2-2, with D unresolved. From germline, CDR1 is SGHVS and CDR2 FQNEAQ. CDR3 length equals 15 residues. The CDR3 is CASSFRSDPTGELFF. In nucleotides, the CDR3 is TGCGCCAGCAGCTTCCGGTCGGACCCGACCGGGGAGCTGTTTTTT.

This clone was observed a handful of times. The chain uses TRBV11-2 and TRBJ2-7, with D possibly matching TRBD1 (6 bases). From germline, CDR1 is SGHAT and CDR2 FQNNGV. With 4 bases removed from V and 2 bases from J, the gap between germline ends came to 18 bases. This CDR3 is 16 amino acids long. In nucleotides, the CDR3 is TGTGCCAGCAGCTCCTACAGGGTAGCTGAAGCCTACGAGCAGTACTTC. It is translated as CASSSYRVAEAYEQYF.

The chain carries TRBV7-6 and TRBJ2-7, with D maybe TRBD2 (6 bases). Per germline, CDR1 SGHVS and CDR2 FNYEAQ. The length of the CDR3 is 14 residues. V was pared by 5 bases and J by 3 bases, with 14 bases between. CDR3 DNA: TGTGCCAGCAGCCCGACCCCGGGGGACTACGAGCAGTACTTC. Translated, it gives CASSPTPGDYEQYF.

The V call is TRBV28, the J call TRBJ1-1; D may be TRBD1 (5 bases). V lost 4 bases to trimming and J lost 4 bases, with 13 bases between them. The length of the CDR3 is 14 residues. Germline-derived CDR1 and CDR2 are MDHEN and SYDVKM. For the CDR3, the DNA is TGTGCCAGCAGTTCACCAGGGCGGGGCACTGAAGCTTTCTTT. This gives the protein CASSSPGRGTEAFF.

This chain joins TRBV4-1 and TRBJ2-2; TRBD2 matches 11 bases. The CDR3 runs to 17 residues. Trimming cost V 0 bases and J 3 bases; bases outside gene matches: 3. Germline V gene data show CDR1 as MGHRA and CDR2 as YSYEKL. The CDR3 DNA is TGCGCCAGCAGCCAAGAGGGACTAGCGGTCTACACCGGGGAGCTGTTTTTT. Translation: CASSQEGLAVYTGELFF.

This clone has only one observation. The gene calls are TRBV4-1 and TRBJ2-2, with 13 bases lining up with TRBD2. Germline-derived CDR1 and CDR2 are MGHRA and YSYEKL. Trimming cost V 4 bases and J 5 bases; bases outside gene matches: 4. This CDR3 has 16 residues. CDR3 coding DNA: TGCGCCAGCAGCCCATGGACTAGCGGGAGTACCGGGGAGCTGTTTTTT. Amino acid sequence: CASSPWTSGSTGELFF.

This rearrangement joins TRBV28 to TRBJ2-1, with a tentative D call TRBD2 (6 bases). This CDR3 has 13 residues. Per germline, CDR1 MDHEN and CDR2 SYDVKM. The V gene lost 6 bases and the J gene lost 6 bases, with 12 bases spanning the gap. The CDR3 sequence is CASRAGGINEQFF. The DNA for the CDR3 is TGTGCCAGCAGGGCAGGAGGGATCAATGAGCAGTTCTTC.